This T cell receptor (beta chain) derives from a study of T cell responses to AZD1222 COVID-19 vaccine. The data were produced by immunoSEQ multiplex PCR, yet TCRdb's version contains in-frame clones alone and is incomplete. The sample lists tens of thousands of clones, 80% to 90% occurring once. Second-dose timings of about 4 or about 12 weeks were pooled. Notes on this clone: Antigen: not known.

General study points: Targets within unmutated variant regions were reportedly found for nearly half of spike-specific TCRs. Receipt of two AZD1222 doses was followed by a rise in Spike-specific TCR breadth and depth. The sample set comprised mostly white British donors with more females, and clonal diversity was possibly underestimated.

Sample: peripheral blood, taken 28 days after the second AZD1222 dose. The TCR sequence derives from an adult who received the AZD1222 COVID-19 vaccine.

CDR3 region: CASSLGAGGFYGYTF. Here the CDR3 DNA reads TGTGCCAGCAGCTTGGGGGCAGGGGGCTTCTATGGCTACACCTTC. V gene TRBV5-6 combines with J gene TRBJ1-2, with 8 positions matching TRBD1. CDR1 and CDR2 (germline): SGHDT, YYEEEE. This CDR3 is 15 amino acids long. With V trimmed by 0 bases and J by 4 bases, 5 bases remained unmatched.